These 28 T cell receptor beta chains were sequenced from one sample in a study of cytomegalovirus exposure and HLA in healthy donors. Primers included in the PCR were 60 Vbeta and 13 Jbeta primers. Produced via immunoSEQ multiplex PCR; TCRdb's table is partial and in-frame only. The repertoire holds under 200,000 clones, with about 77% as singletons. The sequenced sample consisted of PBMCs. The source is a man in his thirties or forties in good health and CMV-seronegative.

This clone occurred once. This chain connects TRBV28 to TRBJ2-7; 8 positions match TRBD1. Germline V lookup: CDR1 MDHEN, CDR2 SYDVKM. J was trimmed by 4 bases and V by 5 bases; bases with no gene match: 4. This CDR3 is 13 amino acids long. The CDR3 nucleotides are TGTGCCAGCAGTCCCACAGGGGGGTACGAGCAGTACTTC. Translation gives CASSPTGGYEQYF. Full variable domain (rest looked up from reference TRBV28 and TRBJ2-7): DVKVTQSSRYLVKRTGEKVFLECVQDMDHENMFWYRQDPGLGLRLIYFSYDVKMKEKGDIPEGYSVSREKKERFSLILESASTNQTSMYLCASSPTGGYEQYFGPGTRLTVT.

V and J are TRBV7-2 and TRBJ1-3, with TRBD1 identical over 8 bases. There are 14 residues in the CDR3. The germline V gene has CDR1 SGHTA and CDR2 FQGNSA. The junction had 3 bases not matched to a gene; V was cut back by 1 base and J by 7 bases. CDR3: CASSLEQGVNTIYF. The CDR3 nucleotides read TGTGCCAGCAGCTTAGAACAGGGGGTCAACACCATATATTTT.

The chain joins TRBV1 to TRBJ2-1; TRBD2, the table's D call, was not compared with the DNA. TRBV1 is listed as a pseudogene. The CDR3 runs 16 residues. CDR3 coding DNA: TGCACCAGCAGCCAGCCCTTTGCGGGAGGCTGGGATGAGCAGTTCTTC. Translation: CTSSQPFAGGWDEQFF.

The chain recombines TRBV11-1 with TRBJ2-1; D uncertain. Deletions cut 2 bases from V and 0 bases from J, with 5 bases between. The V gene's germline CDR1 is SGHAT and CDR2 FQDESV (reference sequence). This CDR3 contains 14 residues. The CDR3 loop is CASSLSVSYNEQFF. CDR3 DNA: TGTGCCAGCAGCTTATCGGTCTCCTACAATGAGCAGTTCTTC.

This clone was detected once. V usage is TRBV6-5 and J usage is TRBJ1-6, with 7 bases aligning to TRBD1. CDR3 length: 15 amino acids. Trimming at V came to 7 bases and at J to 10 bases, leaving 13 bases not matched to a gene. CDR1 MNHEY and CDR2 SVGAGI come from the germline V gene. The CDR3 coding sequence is TGTGCCAGCACTATGACAGGGTACGCGAAATCACCCCTCCACTTT. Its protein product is CASTMTGYAKSPLHF.

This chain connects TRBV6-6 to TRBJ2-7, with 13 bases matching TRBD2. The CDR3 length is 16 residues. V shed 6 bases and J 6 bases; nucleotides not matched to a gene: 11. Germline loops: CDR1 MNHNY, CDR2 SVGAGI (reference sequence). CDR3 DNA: TGTGCCAGCAGGTCGGGACTAGCGGGATGGGCCGTCGAGCAGTACTTC. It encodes CASRSGLAGWAVEQYF.

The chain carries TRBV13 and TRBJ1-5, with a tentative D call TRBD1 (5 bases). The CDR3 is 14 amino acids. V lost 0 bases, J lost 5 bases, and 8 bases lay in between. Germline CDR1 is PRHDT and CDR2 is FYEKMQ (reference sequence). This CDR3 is CASSLGLGDQPQHF. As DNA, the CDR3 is TGTGCCAGCAGCTTAGGGTTAGGGGATCAGCCCCAGCATTTT. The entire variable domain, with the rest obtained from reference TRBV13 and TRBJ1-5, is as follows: AAGVIQSPRHLIKEKRETATLKCYPIPRHDTVYWYQQGPGQDPQFLISFYEKMQSDKGSIPDRFSAQQFSDYHSELNMSSLELGDSALYFCASSLGLGDQPQHFGDGTRLSIL.

The DNA of the CDR3 is TGTGCCGTCGAACCGGGACAGGGGGCGCGTGAGCAGTACTTC. Translating gives CAVEPGQGAREQYF. This chain links TRBV28 with TRBJ2-7; TRBD1 agrees at 12 bases. CDR1 MDHEN and CDR2 SYDVKM come from the germline V gene. This CDR3 is 14 amino acids long. Trimming at V came to 11 bases and at J to 7 bases, leaving 12 bases not matched to a gene.

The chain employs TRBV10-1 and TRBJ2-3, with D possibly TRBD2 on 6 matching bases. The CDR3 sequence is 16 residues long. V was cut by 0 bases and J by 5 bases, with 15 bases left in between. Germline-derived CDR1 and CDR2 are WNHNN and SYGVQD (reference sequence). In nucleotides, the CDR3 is TGCGCCAGCAGTGAGTCTGGACGGGGAGGTGGAGATACGCAGTATTTT. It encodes CASSESGRGGGDTQYF.

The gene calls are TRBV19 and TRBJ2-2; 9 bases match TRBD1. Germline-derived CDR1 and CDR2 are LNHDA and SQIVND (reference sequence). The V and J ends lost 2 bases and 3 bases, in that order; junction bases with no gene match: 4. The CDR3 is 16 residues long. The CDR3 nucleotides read TGTGCCAGTAGTATATGGACAGGGGCGGACACCGGGGAGCTGTTTTTT. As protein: CASSIWTGADTGELFF.

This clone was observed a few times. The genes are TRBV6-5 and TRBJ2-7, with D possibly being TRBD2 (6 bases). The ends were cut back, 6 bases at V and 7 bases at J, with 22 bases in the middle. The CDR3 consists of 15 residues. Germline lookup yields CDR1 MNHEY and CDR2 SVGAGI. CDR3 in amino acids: CASRPTLTSHGEQYF. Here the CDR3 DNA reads TGTGCCAGCAGACCGACCCTAACTAGCCACGGGGAGCAGTACTTC.

The CDR3 DNA follows: TGTGCCAGCAGTCAGGACAGACTTACACCCTACGAGCAGTACTTC. Its translation: CASSQDRLTPYEQYF. The V and J genes are TRBV27 and TRBJ2-7; a possible D gene is TRBD1 (6 bases). This CDR3 is 15 amino acids long. Looked up from germline, CDR1 is MNHEY and CDR2 is SMNVEV (reference sequence). V was shortened by 5 bases and J by 2 bases, with 16 bases between the two germline ends.

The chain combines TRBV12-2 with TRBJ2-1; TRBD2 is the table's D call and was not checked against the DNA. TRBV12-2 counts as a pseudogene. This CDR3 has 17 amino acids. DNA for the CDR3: TGTGCAAGTCGCTCAGGACTAGCGGGAGGGATTTACAATGAGCAGTTCTTC. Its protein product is CASRSGLAGGIYNEQFF.

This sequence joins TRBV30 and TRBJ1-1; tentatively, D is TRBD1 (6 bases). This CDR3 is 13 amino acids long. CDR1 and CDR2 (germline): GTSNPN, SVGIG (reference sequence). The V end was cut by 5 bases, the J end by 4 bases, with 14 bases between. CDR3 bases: TGTGCCTGGGGCAGGGGAGGGTTCACTGAAGCTTTCTTT. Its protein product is CAWGRGGFTEAFF. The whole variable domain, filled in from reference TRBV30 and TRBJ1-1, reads SQTIHQWPATLVQPVGSPLSLECTVEGTSNPNLYWYRQAAGRGLQLLFYSVGIGQISSEVPQNLSASRPQDRQFILSSKKLLLSDSGFYLCAWGRGGFTEAFFGQGTRLTVV.

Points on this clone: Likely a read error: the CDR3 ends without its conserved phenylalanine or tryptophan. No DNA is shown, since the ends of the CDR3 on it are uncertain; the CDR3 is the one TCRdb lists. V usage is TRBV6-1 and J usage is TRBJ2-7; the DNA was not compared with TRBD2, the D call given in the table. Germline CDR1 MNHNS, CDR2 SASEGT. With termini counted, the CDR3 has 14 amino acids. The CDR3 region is CASSEGGGMIPSWA.

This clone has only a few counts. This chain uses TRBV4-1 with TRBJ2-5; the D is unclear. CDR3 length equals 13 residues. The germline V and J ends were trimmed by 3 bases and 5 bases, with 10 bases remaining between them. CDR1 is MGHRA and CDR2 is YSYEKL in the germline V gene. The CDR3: CASSHGGEETQYF. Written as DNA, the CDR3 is TGCGCCAGCAGCCATGGCGGAGAGGAGACCCAGTACTTC.

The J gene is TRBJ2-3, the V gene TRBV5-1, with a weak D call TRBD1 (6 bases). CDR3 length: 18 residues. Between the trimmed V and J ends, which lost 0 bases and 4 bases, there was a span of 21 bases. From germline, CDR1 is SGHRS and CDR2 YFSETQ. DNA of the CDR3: TGCGCCAGCAGCTTGGATCCTAGTCTGGGGGCCGCCGCAGATACGCAGTATTTT. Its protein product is CASSLDPSLGAAADTQYF.

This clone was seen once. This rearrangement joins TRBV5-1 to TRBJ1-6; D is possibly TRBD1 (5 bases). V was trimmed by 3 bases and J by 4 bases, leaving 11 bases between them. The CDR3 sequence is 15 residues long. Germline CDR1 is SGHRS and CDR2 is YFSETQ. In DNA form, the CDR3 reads TGCGCCAGCAGCTCGGACACGGTGTATAATTCACCCCTCCACTTT. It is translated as CASSSDTVYNSPLHF.

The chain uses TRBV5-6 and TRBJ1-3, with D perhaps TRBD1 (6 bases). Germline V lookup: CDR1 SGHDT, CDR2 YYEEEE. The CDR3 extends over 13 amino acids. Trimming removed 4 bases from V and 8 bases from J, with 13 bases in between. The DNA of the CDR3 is TGTGCCAGCAGCCTATCAGGGGCGGACACCATATATTTT. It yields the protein CASSLSGADTIYF.

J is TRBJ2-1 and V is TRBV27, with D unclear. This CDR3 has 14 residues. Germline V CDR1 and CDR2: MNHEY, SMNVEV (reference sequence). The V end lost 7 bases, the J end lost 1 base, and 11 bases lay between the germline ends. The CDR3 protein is CASIPRLSYNEQFF. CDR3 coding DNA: TGTGCCAGCATCCCTCGACTTTCCTACAATGAGCAGTTCTTC.

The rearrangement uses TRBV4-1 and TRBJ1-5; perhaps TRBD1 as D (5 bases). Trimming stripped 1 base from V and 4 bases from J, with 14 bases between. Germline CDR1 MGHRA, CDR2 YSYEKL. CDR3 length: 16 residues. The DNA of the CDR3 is TGCGCCAGCAGCCAAGCGACCAGGGACTTTAATCAGCCCCAGCATTTT. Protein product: CASSQATRDFNQPQHF.

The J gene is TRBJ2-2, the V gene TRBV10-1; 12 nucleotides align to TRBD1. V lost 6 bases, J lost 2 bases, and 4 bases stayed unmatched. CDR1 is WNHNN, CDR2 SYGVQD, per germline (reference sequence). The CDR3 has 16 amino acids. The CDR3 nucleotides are TGCGCCAGCAGCAAGGGACAGGGGGCAAACACCGGGGAGCTGTTTTTT. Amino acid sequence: CASSKGQGANTGELFF.

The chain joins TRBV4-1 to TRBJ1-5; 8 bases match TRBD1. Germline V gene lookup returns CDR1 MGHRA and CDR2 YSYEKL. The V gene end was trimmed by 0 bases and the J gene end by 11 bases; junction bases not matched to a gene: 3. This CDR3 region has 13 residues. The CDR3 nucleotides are TGCGCCAGCAGCCAAGAGGACAGGGCGGCCCAGCATTTT. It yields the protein CASSQEDRAAQHF.

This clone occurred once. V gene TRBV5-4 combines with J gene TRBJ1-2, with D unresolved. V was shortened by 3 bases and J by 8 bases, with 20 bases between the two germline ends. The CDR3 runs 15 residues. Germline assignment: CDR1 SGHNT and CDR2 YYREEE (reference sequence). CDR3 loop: CASSSTRGHPWGYTF. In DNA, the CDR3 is TGTGCCAGCAGCTCGACCCGGGGTCACCCCTGGGGCTACACCTTC.

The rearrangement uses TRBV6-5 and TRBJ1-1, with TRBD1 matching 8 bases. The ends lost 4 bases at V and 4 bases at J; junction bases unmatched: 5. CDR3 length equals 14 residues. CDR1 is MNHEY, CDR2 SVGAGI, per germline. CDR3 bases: TGTGCCAGCAGTTTCACAGGGGGTGGCACTGAAGCTTTCTTT. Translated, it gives CASSFTGGGTEAFF.

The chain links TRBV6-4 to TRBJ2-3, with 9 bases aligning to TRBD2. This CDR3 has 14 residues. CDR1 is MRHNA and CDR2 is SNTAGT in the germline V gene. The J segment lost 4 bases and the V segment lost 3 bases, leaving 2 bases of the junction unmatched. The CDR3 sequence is CASSERGGPDTQYF. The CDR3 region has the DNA TGTGCCAGCAGTGAGCGGGGGGGCCCAGATACGCAGTATTTT.

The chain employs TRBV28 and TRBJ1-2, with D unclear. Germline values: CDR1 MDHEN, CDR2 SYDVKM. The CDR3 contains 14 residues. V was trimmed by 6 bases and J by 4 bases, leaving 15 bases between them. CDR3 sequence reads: CASRLTRALYGYTF. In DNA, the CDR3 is TGTGCCAGCAGACTAACACGCGCCCTCTATGGCTACACCTTC.

The CDR3 DNA follows: TGTGCCTCCGGAGGGAACATTCAGTACTTC. Its protein is CASGGNIQYF. The chain recombines TRBV30 with TRBJ2-4; perhaps TRBD2 as D (6 bases). The CDR3 extends over 10 amino acids. CDR1 is GTSNPN and CDR2 is SVGIG in the germline V gene (reference sequence). The ends were cut back, 7 bases at V and 7 bases at J, with 8 bases in the middle.